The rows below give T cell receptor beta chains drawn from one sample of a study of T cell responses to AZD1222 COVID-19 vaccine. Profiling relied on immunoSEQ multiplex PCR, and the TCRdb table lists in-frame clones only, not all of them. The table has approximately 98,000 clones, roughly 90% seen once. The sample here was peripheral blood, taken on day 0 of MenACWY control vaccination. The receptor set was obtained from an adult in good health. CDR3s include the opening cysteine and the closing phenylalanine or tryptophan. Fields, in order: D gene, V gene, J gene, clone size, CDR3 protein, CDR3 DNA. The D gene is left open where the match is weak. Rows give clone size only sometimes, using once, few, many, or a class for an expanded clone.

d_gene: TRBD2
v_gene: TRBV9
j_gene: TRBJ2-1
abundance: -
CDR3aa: CASSVVAGGNNEQFF
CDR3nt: TGTGCCAGCAGCGTGGTAGCGGGGGGGAACAATGAGCAGTTCTTC

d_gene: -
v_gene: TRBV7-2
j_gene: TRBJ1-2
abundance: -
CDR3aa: CASSHPLQGYGYTF
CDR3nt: TGTGCCAGCAGCCACCCTCTACAGGGCTATGGCTACACCTTC

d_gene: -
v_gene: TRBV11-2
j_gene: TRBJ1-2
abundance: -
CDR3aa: CASSFVQGGGYTF
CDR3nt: TGTGCCAGCAGCTTCGTACAGGGAGGTGGCTACACCTTC

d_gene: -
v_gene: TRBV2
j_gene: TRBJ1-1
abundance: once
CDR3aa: CASSVGQSTEAFF
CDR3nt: TGTGCCAGCAGTGTTGGACAGAGCACTGAAGCTTTCTTT

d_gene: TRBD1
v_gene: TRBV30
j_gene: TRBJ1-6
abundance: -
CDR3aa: CAWSKPRTGKGQNSPLHF
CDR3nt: TGTGCCTGGAGTAAACCCCGGACAGGGAAGGGACAAAATTCACCCCTCCACTTT

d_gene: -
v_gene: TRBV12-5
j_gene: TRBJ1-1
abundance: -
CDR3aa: CASGGLRDTEAFF
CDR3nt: TGTGCTAGTGGTGGACTGCGGGACACTGAAGCTTTCTTT

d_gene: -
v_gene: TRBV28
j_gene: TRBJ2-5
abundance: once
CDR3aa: CASSLWEGARKTQYF
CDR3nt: TGTGCCAGCAGTTTATGGGAGGGGGCTAGAAAGACCCAGTACTTC

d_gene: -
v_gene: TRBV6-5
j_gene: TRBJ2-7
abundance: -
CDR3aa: CASSSIGTPPYEQYF
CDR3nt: TGTGCCAGCAGTTCGATCGGGACACCTCCCTACGAGCAGTACTTC

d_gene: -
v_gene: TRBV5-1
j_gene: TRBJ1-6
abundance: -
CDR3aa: CASSLGVSPLHF
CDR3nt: TGCGCCAGCAGCCTGGGGGTTTCACCCCTCCACTTT

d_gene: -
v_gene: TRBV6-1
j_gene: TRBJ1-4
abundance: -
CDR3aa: CASSEQAPGFLAYEKLFF
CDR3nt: TGTGCCAGCAGTGAACAGGCGCCAGGTTTTTTGGCTTATGAAAAACTGTTTTTT

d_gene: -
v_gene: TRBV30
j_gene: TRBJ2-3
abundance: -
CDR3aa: CAWRGTSTDTQYF
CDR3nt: TGTGCCTGGAGGGGCACTTCCACAGATACGCAGTATTTT

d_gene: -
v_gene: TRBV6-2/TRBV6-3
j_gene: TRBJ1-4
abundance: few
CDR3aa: CASSYSGRVDEKLFF
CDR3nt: TGTGCCAGCAGTTACTCGGGCCGGGTCGACGAAAAACTGTTTTTT

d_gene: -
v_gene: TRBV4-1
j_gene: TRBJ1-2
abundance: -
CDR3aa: CASSPGGGGRSYGYTF
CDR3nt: TGCGCCAGCAGCCCCGGGGGCGGGGGGCGCAGCTATGGCTACACCTTC

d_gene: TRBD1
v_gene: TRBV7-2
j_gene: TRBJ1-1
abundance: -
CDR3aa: CASSLLQGARAEAFF
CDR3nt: TGTGCCAGCAGCTTATTGCAGGGGGCCCGGGCTGAAGCTTTCTTT

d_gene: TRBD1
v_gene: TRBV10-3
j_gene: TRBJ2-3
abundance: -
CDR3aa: CAISPTGGSTDTQYF
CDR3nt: TGTGCCATCAGCCCGACAGGGGGAAGCACAGATACGCAGTATTTT

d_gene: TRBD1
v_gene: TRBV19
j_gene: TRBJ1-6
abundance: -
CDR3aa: CASTDRGRSPLHF
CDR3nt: TGTGCCAGTACCGACAGGGGGCGTTCACCCCTCCACTTT

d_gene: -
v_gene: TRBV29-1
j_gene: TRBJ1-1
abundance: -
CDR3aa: CSIGGPIEAFF
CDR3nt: TGCAGCATCGGGGGGCCGATTGAAGCTTTCTTT

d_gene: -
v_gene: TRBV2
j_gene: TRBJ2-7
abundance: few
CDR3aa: CASSSSSEQYF
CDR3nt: TGTGCCAGCAGTTCTAGTTCGGAGCAGTACTTC

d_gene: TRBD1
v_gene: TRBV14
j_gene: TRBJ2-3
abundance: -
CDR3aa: CASSHPGQGADTQYF
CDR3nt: TGTGCCAGCAGCCACCCTGGACAGGGTGCAGATACGCAGTATTTT

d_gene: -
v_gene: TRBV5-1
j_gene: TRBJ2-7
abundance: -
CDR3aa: CASSLAIGGGHEQYF
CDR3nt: TGCGCCAGCAGCTTGGCCATTGGAGGGGGCCACGAGCAGTACTTC

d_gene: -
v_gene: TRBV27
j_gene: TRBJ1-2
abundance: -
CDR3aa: CASSFSQGGSGGYTF
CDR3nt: TGTGCCAGCAGTTTTAGTCAGGGCGGAAGTGGTGGCTACACCTTC

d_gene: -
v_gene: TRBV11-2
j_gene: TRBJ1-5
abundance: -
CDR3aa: CASQINSGQPQHF
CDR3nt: TGTGCCAGCCAGATCAACAGCGGTCAGCCCCAGCATTTT

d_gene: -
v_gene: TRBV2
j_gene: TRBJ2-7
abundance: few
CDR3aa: CASNKQAYEQYF
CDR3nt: TGTGCCAGCAATAAGCAGGCCTACGAGCAGTACTTC

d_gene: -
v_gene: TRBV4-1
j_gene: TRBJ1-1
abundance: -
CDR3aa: CASSLPTGLAFF
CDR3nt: TGCGCCAGCAGCCTCCCGACAGGACTAGCTTTCTTT

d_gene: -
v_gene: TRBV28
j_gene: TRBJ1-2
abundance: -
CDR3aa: CATAGGRGNYGYTF
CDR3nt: TGTGCCACCGCCGGGGGGAGGGGTAACTATGGCTACACCTTC

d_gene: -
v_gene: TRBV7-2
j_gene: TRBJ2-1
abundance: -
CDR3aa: CASSLRSGLGAYNEQFF
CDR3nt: TGTGCCAGCAGCTTACGGTCCGGGTTGGGCGCCTACAATGAGCAGTTCTTC

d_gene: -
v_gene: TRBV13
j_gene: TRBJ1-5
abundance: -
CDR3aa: CASSLGRQGGQPQHF
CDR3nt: TGTGCCAGCAGCTTAGGCCGCCAGGGAGGACAGCCCCAGCATTTT

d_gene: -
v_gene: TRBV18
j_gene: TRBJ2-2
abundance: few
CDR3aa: CASSPGTSNTGELFF
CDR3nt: TGTGCCAGCTCACCCGGGACGTCGAACACCGGGGAGCTGTTTTTT

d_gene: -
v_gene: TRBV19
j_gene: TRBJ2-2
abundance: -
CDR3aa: CASSIEGGRGTGELFF
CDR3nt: TGTGCCAGTAGTATAGAGGGGGGGCGCGGCACCGGGGAGCTGTTTTTT

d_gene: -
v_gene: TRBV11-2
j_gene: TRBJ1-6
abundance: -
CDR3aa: CASSLRNSPLHF
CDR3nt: TGTGCCAGCAGCTTAAGAAATTCACCCCTCCACTTT

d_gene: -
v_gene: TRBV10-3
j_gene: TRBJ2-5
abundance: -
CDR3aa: CAISVGLVETQYF
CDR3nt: TGTGCCATCAGTGTGGGGCTAGTGGAGACCCAGTACTTC